This is a list of T cell receptor beta chains from one sample in a study of blood T cell repertoires in COVID-19. Clones were read by immunoSEQ multiplex PCR, and TCRdb kept only the in-frame ones, dropping some. The sample includes 85,000 to 90,000 clones, about 82% of them seen just once. The sequencing sample was made of peripheral blood. These receptors were obtained from a human donor in a cohort sampled during active COVID-19. The CDR3 runs from the conserved cysteine through the conserved F or W. D genes are given only for firm matches. Clone sizes are given selectively: once, few, many, or a class where the clone is expanded.

clone_size | j_call | d_call | v_call | cdr3_nt | cdr3_aa
. | TRBJ1-4 | TRBD1 | TRBV7-9 | TGTGCCAGCAGCCGGGGGACAGGGGGCCAGGCTAATGAAAAACTGTTTTTT | CASSRGTGGQANEKLFF
. | TRBJ2-7 | . | TRBV7-8 | TGTGCCAGCAGCTTATTGCACGGAGCCTACGAGCAGTACTTC | CASSLLHGAYEQYF
. | TRBJ2-1 | . | TRBV10-1 | TGCGCCAGCAGTGACAGTTCCTACAATGAGCAGTTCTTC | CASSDSSYNEQFF
. | TRBJ2-3 | TRBD2 | TRBV7-3 | TGTGCCAGCAGCTTAAAGAGCGGGAGGGGCGATACGCAGTATTTT | CASSLKSGRGDTQYF
. | TRBJ1-5 | . | TRBV28 | TGTGCCAGCAGTCCGGGGTGGTCACGGGGGACCCAGCATTTT | CASSPGWSRGTQHF
. | TRBJ2-1 | TRBD1 | TRBV2 | TGTGCCAGCAGTCCGGGACAGGGCTTTTATAATGAGCAGTTCTTC | CASSPGQGFYNEQFF
few | TRBJ2-1 | TRBD2 | TRBV24-1 | TGTGCCACCAGTGGGGTGACTAGCGGGGATAGGAATGAGCAGTTCTTC | CATSGVTSGDRNEQFF
. | TRBJ2-3 | TRBD1 | TRBV28 | TGTGCCAGCAGTGGTCCCGGACAGGGTAGCACAGATACGCAGTATTTT | CASSGPGQGSTDTQYF
. | TRBJ1-2 | TRBD1 | TRBV9 | TGTGCCAGCAGCGACGGGACAGGGGCCGATTCCGGCTACACCTTC | CASSDGTGADSGYTF
few | TRBJ2-3 | TRBD2 | TRBV5-6 | TGTGCCAGCAGCACCCAAACCACAATCGGACTAGCAGGCACAGATACGCAGTATTTT | CASSTQTTIGLAGTDTQYF
. | TRBJ2-1 | TRBD1 | TRBV9 | TGTGCCAGCAGCCCTAGACAGGGGGCGGCCTACAATGAGCAGTTCTTC | CASSPRQGAAYNEQFF
. | TRBJ1-2 | TRBD1 | TRBV6-5 | TGTGCCAGCAGTCGTTCTTACAGGGGTGGGAATGGCTACACCTTC | CASSRSYRGGNGYTF
once | TRBJ1-6 | TRBD1 | TRBV18 | TGTGCCAGCTCACGTCGGGGACAGCGCGATTCACCCCTCCACTTT | CASSRRGQRDSPLHF
once | TRBJ1-1 | . | TRBV7-9 | TGTGCCAGCAGCTCCCGGGACACTAACACTGAAGCTTTCTTT | CASSSRDTNTEAFF
. | TRBJ1-2 | . | TRBV19 | TGTGCCAGTAGCATGGAGGACGGAAACTATGGCTACACCTTC | CASSMEDGNYGYTF
. | TRBJ1-2 | . | TRBV18 | TGTGCCAGCTCACCACCCGGGGGGGCGGTCTATGGCTACACCTTC | CASSPPGGAVYGYTF
. | TRBJ1-3 | . | TRBV27 | TGTGCCAGCAGCCCTAACGGGTTATACTCTGGAAACACCATATATTTT | CASSPNGLYSGNTIYF
once | TRBJ2-4 | . | TRBV14 | TGTGCCAGCAGCCAAGTAGGAGCAGTAAAAAACATTCAGTACTTC | CASSQVGAVKNIQYF
. | TRBJ2-7 | TRBD2 | TRBV9 | TGTGCCAGCAGCGTTGGCGGGAGGGCCTACGAGCAGTACTTC | CASSVGGRAYEQYF
. | TRBJ1-2 | TRBD1 | TRBV27 | TGTGCCAGCAGCGGACAGGGATCGGGTGGCTACACCTTC | CASSGQGSGGYTF
. | TRBJ2-7 | TRBD1 | TRBV5-4 | TGTGCCAGCAGCTTCGGGACAGGGGCAACCTACGAGCAGTACTTC | CASSFGTGATYEQYF
. | TRBJ1-2 | TRBD1 | TRBV6-5 | TGTGCCAGCAGCTTAACAGGGGGCAATGGCTACACCTTC | CASSLTGGNGYTF
. | TRBJ1-2 | . | TRBV6-2/TRBV6-3 | TGTGCCAGCAGTTACCCCAGTTCGATTACCAGCTATGGCTACACCTTC | CASSYPSSITSYGYTF
. | TRBJ2-5 | TRBD2 | TRBV2 | TGTGCCAGCAGTGACATCCCGGGACTAGGAGAAGAGACCCAGTACTTC | CASSDIPGLGEETQYF
. | TRBJ2-1 | TRBD2 | TRBV7-9 | TGTGCCAGCAGCTTAGGTAGACGGGGGGATAGCGACAATGAGCAGTTCTTC | CASSLGRRGDSDNEQFF
. | TRBJ2-1 | . | TRBV29-1 | TGCAGCGTCCTAGGCACCCTTCCCTACAATGAGCAGTTCTTC | CSVLGTLPYNEQFF
. | TRBJ2-5 | . | TRBV5-1 | TGCGCCAGCAGCTTCAACAACCAAGAGACCCAGTACTTC | CASSFNNQETQYF
. | TRBJ2-3 | . | TRBV6-4 | TGTGCCAGCAGTGTTATCCCGGCAGATACGCAGTATTTT | CASSVIPADTQYF
. | TRBJ2-5 | . | TRBV6-2/TRBV6-3 | TGTGCCAGCAGTCCGACAGACCAAGAGACCCAGTACTTC | CASSPTDQETQYF
once | TRBJ1-6 | . | TRBV7-9 | TGTGCCAGCAGCTTGCACAGGTATTCACCCCTCCACTTT | CASSLHRYSPLHF
. | TRBJ2-3 | . | TRBV7-2 | TGTGCCAGCAGGGCCGGAGGCACAGATACGCAGTATTTT | CASRAGGTDTQYF
. | TRBJ1-2 | . | TRBV6-1 | TGTGCCAGCAGTGAGGTCCAGGGTGATGGCTACACCTTC | CASSEVQGDGYTF
. | TRBJ2-6 | TRBD1 | TRBV19 | TGTGCCACCAGCCGGGACAGGGGCTTTTCTGGGGCCAACGTCCTGACTTTC | CATSRDRGFSGANVLTF
. | TRBJ2-1 | TRBD2 | TRBV27 | TGTGCCAGCAGTTTAAGAGGACTAGCGTCGCCCAATGAGCAGTTCTTC | CASSLRGLASPNEQFF
. | TRBJ2-7 | TRBD2 | TRBV5-1 | TGCGCCAGCAGCTTCTCCTATCGGGAGGGCCAGAACGAGCAGTACTTC | CASSFSYREGQNEQYF
. | TRBJ2-7 | . | TRBV3-1/TRBV3-2 | TGTGCCAGCAGCCAAGAATATGGTCCAGGGATCTACGAGCAGTACTTC | CASSQEYGPGIYEQYF
. | TRBJ2-7 | TRBD1 | TRBV5-1 | TGCGCCAGCAGCTTAACCGGGACAGGGCCCTACGAGCAGTACTTC | CASSLTGTGPYEQYF
. | TRBJ1-5 | TRBD1 | TRBV9 | TGTGCCAGCAGCGTAGGCCAGGGGGACCAGCCCCAGCATTTT | CASSVGQGDQPQHF
. | TRBJ2-1 | TRBD1 | TRBV5-8 | TGTGCCAGCAGCGACAGGGGTTATGCTTACAATGAGCAGTTCTTC | CASSDRGYAYNEQFF
once | TRBJ2-2 | TRBD2 | TRBV9 | TGTGCCAGCAGCCGAGCGGCGGGGGGGAACACCGGGGAGCTGTTTTTT | CASSRAAGGNTGELFF
. | TRBJ2-3 | TRBD2 | TRBV4-3 | TGCGCCAGCAGCTTTAGCGGGGGGGCGTCAGATACGCAGTATTTT | CASSFSGGASDTQYF
. | TRBJ1-6 | . | TRBV6-2/TRBV6-3 | TGTGCCAGCAGTTACCCTCAGGGAAGCAACTCACCCCTCCACTTT | CASSYPQGSNSPLHF